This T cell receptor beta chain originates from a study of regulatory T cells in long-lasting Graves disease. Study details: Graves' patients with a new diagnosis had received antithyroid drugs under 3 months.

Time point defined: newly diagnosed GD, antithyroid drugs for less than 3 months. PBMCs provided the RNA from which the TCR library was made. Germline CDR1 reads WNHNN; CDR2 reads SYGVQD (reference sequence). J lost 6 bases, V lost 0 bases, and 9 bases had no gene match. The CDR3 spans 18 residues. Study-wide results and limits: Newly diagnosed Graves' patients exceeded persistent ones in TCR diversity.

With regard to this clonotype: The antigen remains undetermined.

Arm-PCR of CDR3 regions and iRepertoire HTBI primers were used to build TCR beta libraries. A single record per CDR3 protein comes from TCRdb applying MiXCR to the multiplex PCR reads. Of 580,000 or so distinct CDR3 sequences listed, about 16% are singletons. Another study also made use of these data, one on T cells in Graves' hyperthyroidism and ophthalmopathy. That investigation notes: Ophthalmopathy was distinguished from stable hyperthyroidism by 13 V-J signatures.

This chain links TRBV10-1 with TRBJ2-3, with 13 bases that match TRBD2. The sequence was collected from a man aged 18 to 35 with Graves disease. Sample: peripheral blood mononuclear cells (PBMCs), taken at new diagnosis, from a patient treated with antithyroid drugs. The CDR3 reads CASSESILAGGLKDTQYF. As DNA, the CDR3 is TGCGCCAGCAGTGAGTCGATACTAGCGGGAGGGCTAAAGGATACGCAGTATTTT.